The 8 T cell receptor beta chains listed next were all sequenced from one sample in a study of tumor-infiltrating lymphocytes in localized non-small cell lung cancer. Assay: immunoSEQ multiplex PCR; the TCRdb copy retains only in-frame clones and omits some. The sample records around 7,200 clones, around 66% being singletons. Material: lung tumor tissue. The source is a human donor with non-small cell lung cancer.

The chain has TRBV6-4 and TRBJ1-1; D is unresolved. In germline, CDR1 is MRHNA, CDR2 SNTAGT. The CDR3 sequence is 14 residues long. Trimming removed 4 bases from V and 1 base from J, with 10 bases in between. The CDR3, as DNA: TGTGCCAGCAGTGCTTCACCGGGGAACACTGAAGCTTTCTTT. Amino acid sequence: CASSASPGNTEAFF.

This chain uses TRBV28 with TRBJ1-1; 8 bases align to TRBD1. The germline V gene has CDR1 MDHEN and CDR2 SYDVKM. CDR3 length: 14 amino acids. Unmatched junction bases numbered 5, after V lost 7 bases and J lost 1 base. CDR3 nucleotide sequence: TGTGCCAGCAAGGGGGACAGGCCGAACACTGAAGCTTTCTTT. Its protein is CASKGDRPNTEAFF. The full variable domain, completed using reference TRBV28 and TRBJ1-1, is DVKVTQSSRYLVKRTGEKVFLECVQDMDHENMFWYRQDPGLGLRLIYFSYDVKMKEKGDIPEGYSVSREKKERFSLILESASTNQTSMYLCASKGDRPNTEAFFGQGTRLTVV.

V gene TRBV10-3 combines with J gene TRBJ2-2; maybe TRBD1 (6 bases). CDR1 and CDR2 from the germline V gene are ENHRY and SYGVKD. V lost 2 bases and J 0 bases, leaving 7 bases between the germline ends. CDR3 length: 15 amino acids. CDR3 in amino acids: CAISERGTNTGELFF. CDR3 nucleotides: TGTGCCATCAGTGAGAGGGGGACGAACACCGGGGAGCTGTTTTTT.

The chain joins TRBV18 to TRBJ2-5; tentative D call: TRBD2 (5 bases). From germline, CDR1 is KGHSH and CDR2 LQKENI. The CDR3 covers 15 residues. V lost 3 bases, J lost 7 bases, and 18 bases lay in between. The CDR3 is CASSPRHLAEGTQYF. The CDR3 DNA reads TGTGCCAGCTCACCGAGGCATCTGGCAGAGGGGACCCAGTACTTC.

This sequence joins TRBV29-1 and TRBJ2-7; 9 bases fit TRBD2. The CDR3 is 15 amino acids. The germline gives CDR1 SQVTM, CDR2 ANQGSEA. Trimming removed 0 bases from V and 6 bases from J; junction bases left unmatched: 9. The chain's CDR3 is CSVEEQGAGGSEQYF. CDR3 DNA sequence: TGCAGCGTTGAAGAGCAAGGAGCGGGGGGTAGCGAGCAGTACTTC.

The CDR3 region is CASSPFRNTEAFF. The CDR3 DNA reads as TGTGCCAGCAGCCCCTTCAGAAACACTGAAGCTTTCTTT. The chain links TRBV6-5 to TRBJ1-1; D not resolved. The CDR3 is 13 residues long. Looked up from germline, CDR1 is MNHEY and CDR2 is SVGAGI. V gave up 6 bases and J gave up 2 bases, with 10 bases separating them.

The chain joins TRBV10-3 to TRBJ2-2; D perhaps matches TRBD2 (6 bases). Between the trimmed V and J ends, which lost 4 bases and 7 bases, there was a span of 16 bases. CDR3 length: 15 amino acids. The germline gives CDR1 ENHRY, CDR2 SYGVKD. The CDR3 bases are TGTGCCATCAGTGGGTCGCAGGGAGGAGGCGGGGAGCTGTTTTTT. Translating it yields CAISGSQGGGGELFF.

The chain carries TRBV6-4 and TRBJ1-2; 10 bases are shared with TRBD1. The germline V gene encodes CDR1 MRHNA and CDR2 SNTAGT. J lost 2 bases, V lost 6 bases, and 3 bases had no gene match. The CDR3 consists of 14 residues. The DNA for the CDR3 is TGTGCCAGCAGGATGGGACAGGGGAACTATGGCTACACCTTC. Its translation is CASRMGQGNYGYTF.